Listed below are T cell receptor beta chains from one sample, sequenced in a study of glioma-infiltrating T cells. In TCRdb, the multiplex PCR reads were re-called with MiXCR into one record per CDR3 protein. The sample lists roughly 100,000 distinct CDR3 sequences; around 31% were seen once. The sample taken for sequencing was glioma tissue, nonneoplastic brain tissue, or PBMCs (not recorded which). Receptor source: a human donor with low-grade glioma or glioblastoma, undergoing nonglioma brain surgery, or in good health (not recorded which). CDR3s include the opening cysteine and the closing phenylalanine or tryptophan. Each record gives: D gene, V gene, clone size, J gene, CDR3 protein, CDR3 DNA. D genes are given only for firm matches. Some rows have no size entry. The others give once, few or many, or a class for an expanded clone.

.,TRBV20-1,many,TRBJ1-2,CSAVTGEGGYTF,TGCAGTGCTGTTACCGGGGAGGGTGGCTACACCTTC
.,TRBV7-9,few,TRBJ2-3,CASSPRPTPDTQYF,TGTGCCAGCAGCCCCCGCCCGACCCCAGATACGCAGTATTTT
TRBD1,TRBV6-1,many,TRBJ1-2,CASKGFGDRVLANYGYTF,TGTGCCAGCAAGGGGTTTGGGGACAGAGTACTAGCTAACTATGGCTACACCTTC
TRBD2,TRBV4-3,few,TRBJ2-1,CASSQDAAGGPYNEQFF,TGCGCCAGCAGCCAAGATGCAGCGGGGGGCCCTTACAATGAGCAGTTCTTC
.,TRBV6-5,.,TRBJ1-2,CTSSYPPGYPYGYTF,TGTACCAGCAGTTACCCCCCAGGGTATCCTTATGGCTACACCTTC
.,TRBV5-1,once,TRBJ2-1,CASSLVIHNEQFF,TGCGCCAGCAGCTTGGTTATCCACAATGAGCAGTTCTTC
.,TRBV5-1,many,TRBJ1-2,CASSAGKTVYGYTF,TGCGCCAGCAGCGCAGGGAAGACAGTTTATGGCTACACCTTC
.,TRBV15,many,TRBJ1-1,CATSRDVEAFF,TGTGCCACCAGCAGAGACGTTGAAGCTTTCTTT
.,TRBV7-6,.,TRBJ1-5,CASSLEAYSNQPQHF,TGTGCCAGTAGCTTAGAGGCGTATAGCAATCAGCCTCAGCATTTT
TRBD1,TRBV6-2/TRBV6-3,few,TRBJ1-5,CASSQMDRAGQPQHF,TGTGCCAGCAGCCAAATGGACAGGGCGGGGCAGCCCCAGCATTTT
.,TRBV18,.,TRBJ2-6,CASSPFTETGANVLTF,TGTGCCAGCTCACCATTTACAGAAACTGGGGCCAACGTCCTGACTTTC
.,TRBV7-3,.,TRBJ2-7,CASSFDSNYEQYF,TGTGCCAGCAGCTTCGACAGCAACTACGAGCAGTACTTC
TRBD1,TRBV10-2,few,TRBJ1-5,CASNDRGYSNQPQHF,TGCGCCAGCAATGACAGGGGTTATAGCAATCAGCCCCAGCATTTT
TRBD1,TRBV11-3,many,TRBJ1-6,CASSSRTGSPLHF,TGTGCCAGCAGTTCACGGACAGGTTCACCCCTCCACTTT
.,TRBV28,few,TRBJ2-2,CASSDRTGELFF,TGTGCCAGCAGCGACCGCACCGGGGAGCTGTTTTTT
TRBD1,TRBV13,.,TRBJ2-7,CASSLNRQGSQWEQYF,TGTGCCAGCAGCTTGAACCGACAGGGGAGTCAGTGGGAGCAGTACTTC
.,TRBV6-6,many,TRBJ2-7,CASSYSIGGGYEQYF,TGTGCCAGCAGTTACTCGATCGGGGGCGGATACGAGCAGTACTTC
.,TRBV4-1,.,TRBJ1-1,CASSQAGQNTEAFF,TGCGCCAGCAGCCAAGCGGGGCAGAACACTGAAGCTTTCTTT
TRBD2,TRBV7-9,.,TRBJ2-5,CASSLTGTSPQETQYF,TGTGCCAGCAGCTTAACTGGGACTAGCCCTCAAGAGACCCAGTACTTC
.,TRBV7-2,many,TRBJ1-6,CASSFNSPLHF,TGTGCCAGCAGCTTCAATTCACCCCTCCACTTT
.,TRBV14,many,TRBJ2-3,CASSQVVLHTQYF,TGTGCCAGCAGCCAAGTAGTACTACATACGCAGTATTTT
TRBD1,TRBV5-1,many,TRBJ1-1,CASSSTGLMNTEAFF,TGCGCCAGCAGCTCGACAGGGTTGATGAACACTGAAGCTTTCTTT
.,TRBV7-9,.,TRBJ1-1,CASSLFEGGRNTEAFF,TGTGCCAGCAGCTTATTTGAGGGTGGGAGGAACACTGAAGCTTTCTTT
TRBD1,TRBV19,.,TRBJ1-1,CASSIRGQGVAFF,TGTGCCAGTAGTATTCGAGGACAGGGGGTGGCTTTCTTT
.,TRBV3-1,.,TRBJ1-1,CASSRQGGGVAFF,TGTGCCAGCAGCCGCCAAGGGGGGGGAGTAGCTTTCTTT
TRBD1,TRBV29-1,once,TRBJ1-2,CSIDRGYYGYTF,TGCAGCATAGACAGGGGCTACTATGGCTACACCTTC
TRBD1,TRBV20-1,.,TRBJ1-4,CSASAGQGLTTNEKLFF,TGCAGTGCTAGTGCGGGACAGGGCCTTACAACTAATGAAAAACTGTTTTTT
.,TRBV7-8,many,TRBJ2-5,CASRRTVQETQYF,TGTGCCAGCAGGCGGACTGTACAAGAGACCCAGTACTTC
.,TRBV3-1,many,TRBJ2-5,CASSQDGFASQETQYF,TGTGCCAGCAGCCAAGATGGATTTGCAAGCCAAGAGACCCAGTACTTC
.,TRBV5-6,.,TRBJ1-2,CASSTSFHGYTF,TGTGCCAGCAGCACCTCTTTTCATGGCTACACCTTC
.,TRBV7-2,many,TRBJ2-1,CASGWAYNEQFF,TGTGCCAGCGGGTGGGCCTACAATGAGCAGTTCTTC
.,TRBV7-8,many,TRBJ1-3,CASSLAGENTIYF,TGTGCCAGCAGCTTAGCGGGCGAGAACACCATATATTTT
.,TRBV5-1,.,TRBJ2-3,CASSSQGGGGTDTQYF,TGCGCCAGCAGCTCCCAAGGTGGGGGCGGCACAGATACGCAGTATTTT
.,TRBV10-3,many,TRBJ2-1,CAILNEQFF,TGTGCCATCCTAAATGAGCAGTTCTTC
.,TRBV6-1,many,TRBJ1-1,CASSLTEHTEAFF,TGTGCCAGCAGTTTGACAGAGCACACTGAAGCTTTCTTT
.,TRBV4-3,many,TRBJ2-5,CASSPDLGETQYF,TGCGCCAGCAGCCCAGATCTTGGGGAGACCCAGTACTTC
.,TRBV28,many,TRBJ1-1,CASSSLGRGKNTEAFF,TGTGCCAGCAGTTCTCTCGGACGGGGGAAGAACACTGAAGCTTTCTTT
TRBD1,TRBV6-1,many,TRBJ2-7,CASSIRDREHEQYF,TGTGCCAGCAGTATCCGGGACAGGGAGCACGAGCAGTACTTC
.,TRBV12-3/TRBV12-4,.,TRBJ1-1,CDSSPLSGGEAFF,TGTGACAGCAGTCCCCTCTCTGGGGGTGAAGCTTTCTTT
.,TRBV29-1,.,TRBJ2-5,CSVGMGGTETQYF,TGCAGCGTTGGTATGGGGGGCACAGAGACCCAGTACTTC
.,TRBV6-1,many,TRBJ2-7,CASSDYEQYF,TGTGCCAGCAGTGATTACGAGCAGTACTTC
TRBD1,TRBV27,many,TRBJ1-3,CASSLQGAAGNTIYF,TGTGCCAGCAGTTTGCAGGGGGCGGCTGGAAACACCATATATTTT
.,TRBV27,many,TRBJ1-3,CASRGTNSGNTIYF,TGTGCCAGCAGGGGGACAAACTCTGGAAACACCATATATTTT
.,TRBV20-1,many,TRBJ2-5,CSARKQETQYF,TGCAGTGCTAGGAAACAAGAGACCCAGTACTTC
.,TRBV5-1,few,TRBJ2-2,CASTIFGTGELFF,TGCGCCAGCACTATTTTTGGCACCGGGGAGCTGTTTTTT
.,TRBV5-1,.,TRBJ1-2,CASSLDYGYTF,TGCGCCAGCAGCTTGGACTATGGCTACACCTTC
TRBD1,TRBV27,many,TRBJ1-5,CASRAGGIAQPQHF,TGTGCCAGCAGAGCAGGGGGCATCGCCCAGCCCCAGCATTTT
TRBD1,TRBV28,few,TRBJ2-5,CASSGPGQLEETQYF,TGTGCCAGCAGTGGGCCGGGACAGCTCGAAGAGACCCAGTACTTC
.,TRBV6-1,many,TRBJ2-1,CASSYRGLIPFF,TGTGCCAGCAGTTATCGGGGTTTGATTCCGTTCTTC
TRBD1,TRBV20-1,.,TRBJ1-1,CSASSPPRQGNEAFF,TGCAGTGCCAGCAGCCCCCCGCGACAGGGGAATGAAGCTTTCTTT